These T cell receptor beta chains were read from a single sample in a study of post-analysis software for immune sequencing data. Via MiXCR, TCRdb re-called the PCR reads, giving one row per CDR3 protein. The data contain hundreds of thousands of distinct CDR3 sequences, roughly half of them singletons. The sequenced material came from blood. These receptors came from a girl aged 10-17 years with multiple sclerosis. Each CDR3 is given without its conserved first and last residue. The size entry is marked missing in some rows and otherwise reads once, few, many or a size class.

abundance: -; v_gene: TRBV12-3/TRBV12-4; CDR3aa: ASSEMRAFASPLH
abundance: few; v_gene: TRBV12-3/TRBV12-4; CDR3aa: ASSLGALSYNEQF
abundance: few; v_gene: TRBV15; CDR3aa: ATSLEGIGYIQY
abundance: -; v_gene: TRBV20-1; CDR3aa: SASLASLAKNIQY
abundance: few; v_gene: TRBV5-5; CDR3aa: ASRRTSGRAYNEQF
abundance: few; v_gene: TRBV9; CDR3aa: ASSASGLRGTQY
abundance: -; v_gene: TRBV7-2; CDR3aa: ASSLVGRGGPYNEQF
abundance: -; v_gene: TRBV20-1; CDR3aa: SALGYAGSSYNEQF
abundance: -; v_gene: TRBV13; CDR3aa: ASSILDRGPVSTEAF
abundance: -; v_gene: TRBV5-1; CDR3aa: ASSPRGSNTDTQY
abundance: once; v_gene: TRBV29-1; CDR3aa: SVGGTSGGTDTQY
abundance: -; v_gene: TRBV20-1; CDR3aa: SAGPVAGLHSYYNEQF
abundance: -; v_gene: TRBV11-2; CDR3aa: ASSITVEETQY
abundance: few; v_gene: TRBV12-3/TRBV12-4; CDR3aa: ASSPHRGRPTGELF
abundance: many; v_gene: TRBV5-1; CDR3aa: ASSLTGEQY
abundance: few; v_gene: TRBV4-1; CDR3aa: ASSQGGPFSGANVLT
abundance: many; v_gene: TRBV29-1; CDR3aa: SVAYGDRGSYEQY
abundance: -; v_gene: TRBV2; CDR3aa: ASIPDSRSNQPQH
abundance: -; v_gene: TRBV7-2; CDR3aa: ASGLDGASTDTQY
abundance: -; v_gene: TRBV7-9; CDR3aa: ASSSLGVIYNEQF
abundance: few; v_gene: TRBV29-1; CDR3aa: SELKTTDTQY
abundance: -; v_gene: TRBV6-1; CDR3aa: ASRGVAYEQY
abundance: few; v_gene: TRBV9; CDR3aa: ASSVSGAAYDEQY
abundance: -; v_gene: TRBV28; CDR3aa: ASSLGLMDPANYGYT
abundance: -; v_gene: TRBV11-2; CDR3aa: ASRGRGQQF
abundance: -; v_gene: TRBV9; CDR3aa: ASSVGQGDGETQY
abundance: -; v_gene: TRBV7-9; CDR3aa: ASSSRLGGLGSQY
abundance: -; v_gene: TRBV7-9; CDR3aa: ASSFWRGDSYEQY
abundance: -; v_gene: TRBV12-3/TRBV12-4; CDR3aa: ASSNPGTEQY
abundance: -; v_gene: TRBV10-2; CDR3aa: ASSGWVQETQY
abundance: few; v_gene: TRBV7-2; CDR3aa: ASSLESSSPGEQF
abundance: few; v_gene: TRBV6-6; CDR3aa: ASSTPGTGGGYT
abundance: -; v_gene: TRBV7-8; CDR3aa: ASSGHTEAF
abundance: -; v_gene: TRBV4-1; CDR3aa: ASSQDSSTARNTQY
abundance: -; v_gene: TRBV7-2; CDR3aa: ASSPEGHASTDTQY
abundance: -; v_gene: TRBV6-2/TRBV6-3; CDR3aa: ASRHDAGLGYGYT
abundance: -; v_gene: TRBV19; CDR3aa: ASSKTGYSNQPQH
abundance: -; v_gene: TRBV18; CDR3aa: ASSPLGSAGDEQY
abundance: -; v_gene: TRBV20-1; CDR3aa: SARPLQRGGGGEQF
abundance: -; v_gene: TRBV20-1; CDR3aa: SAIAGGPSETQY
abundance: -; v_gene: TRBV5-1; CDR3aa: ASSPVTMPVDTQY
abundance: -; v_gene: TRBV7-8; CDR3aa: ASSSPAPLEQY
abundance: -; v_gene: TRBV12-3/TRBV12-4; CDR3aa: ASSATVSLEEQY
abundance: once; v_gene: TRBV6-6; CDR3aa: ASADRDSNEKLF
abundance: -; v_gene: TRBV4-1; CDR3aa: ASSQDPGRGTDTQY
abundance: few; v_gene: TRBV7-8; CDR3aa: ASSLGLIAGVSSEQY
abundance: -; v_gene: TRBV20-1; CDR3aa: SVTQTGIYEQY
abundance: -; v_gene: TRBV11-2; CDR3aa: ASIQIQGPYEQY
abundance: -; v_gene: TRBV29-1; CDR3aa: SGGTSGWNEQY
abundance: -; v_gene: TRBV21-1; CDR3aa: ASSKRVHAGGGAF
abundance: -; v_gene: TRBV6-4; CDR3aa: ASSDLPGGRYGYT
abundance: -; v_gene: TRBV2; CDR3aa: ASSETGVPSYEQY
abundance: -; v_gene: TRBV6-4; CDR3aa: ASSDSRGPRGYT
abundance: few; v_gene: TRBV5-1; CDR3aa: ASSWAGDRGNEQF
abundance: -; v_gene: TRBV29-1; CDR3aa: PSHRVSNTGELF
abundance: -; v_gene: TRBV15; CDR3aa: ATSMFGLGFTQY
abundance: few; v_gene: TRBV5-1; CDR3aa: ASGQGASNYGYT
abundance: -; v_gene: TRBV13; CDR3aa: ASSPRGLNEQF
abundance: few; v_gene: TRBV10-3; CDR3aa: AISEGLAGGQETQY
abundance: -; v_gene: TRBV10-3; CDR3aa: AITRAGGRYGYT